A selection of T cell receptor beta chains follows, all from one sample in a study of T cell responses to AZD1222 COVID-19 vaccine. The table came from immunoSEQ multiplex PCR; TCRdb's copy has only in-frame clones and leaves some out. The sample includes about 110,000 clones, 80% to 95% of them seen just once. The sequencing here drew on peripheral blood, taken on day 0 of AZD1222 vaccination. The receptors stem from an adult in good health. Each CDR3 is given with its conserved first and last residue. The order of the fields is D gene, J gene, clone size, V gene, CDR3 protein, CDR3 DNA. The D gene is left open where the match is weak. Clone size is not always given. Where it is, it says once, few, many or a class for expanded clones.

D gene: -
J gene: TRBJ1-1
clone size: -
V gene: TRBV9
CDR3 protein: CASSVVGDTEAFF
CDR3 DNA: TGTGCCAGCAGCGTAGTAGGGGACACTGAAGCTTTCTTT

D gene: -
J gene: TRBJ2-3
clone size: -
V gene: TRBV4-2
CDR3 protein: CASSQDLRTSSTDTQYF
CDR3 DNA: TGTGCCAGCAGCCAAGATCTCCGAACCTCTAGCACAGATACGCAGTATTTT

D gene: -
J gene: TRBJ2-6
clone size: -
V gene: TRBV4-3
CDR3 protein: CASSQDDQGFSGANVLTF
CDR3 DNA: TGCGCCAGCAGCCAAGATGACCAGGGCTTCTCTGGGGCCAACGTCCTGACTTTC

D gene: TRBD2
J gene: TRBJ2-3
clone size: -
V gene: TRBV27
CDR3 protein: CAQGRLAGKYF
CDR3 DNA: TGTGCCCAAGGGAGGTTAGCGGGAAAGTATTTT

D gene: -
J gene: TRBJ2-1
clone size: -
V gene: TRBV7-2
CDR3 protein: CASGSYNEQFF
CDR3 DNA: TGTGCCAGCGGTTCCTACAATGAGCAGTTCTTC

D gene: -
J gene: TRBJ2-7
clone size: -
V gene: TRBV3-1/TRBV3-2
CDR3 protein: CASSQGAGEQYF
CDR3 DNA: TGTGCCAGCAGCCAAGGGGCTGGCGAGCAGTACTTC

D gene: -
J gene: TRBJ2-1
clone size: -
V gene: TRBV11-2
CDR3 protein: CASSSYSGGGNEQFF
CDR3 DNA: TGTGCCAGCAGCTCTTATTCAGGGGGGGGCAATGAGCAGTTCTTC

D gene: -
J gene: TRBJ2-3
clone size: -
V gene: TRBV21-1
CDR3 protein: CASRVTQIRSILAQARAGTQYF
CDR3 DNA: -

D gene: TRBD1
J gene: TRBJ1-4
clone size: -
V gene: TRBV28
CDR3 protein: CASSTGGGPNEKLFF
CDR3 DNA: TGTGCCAGCAGCACAGGGGGCGGACCTAATGAAAAACTGTTTTTT

D gene: -
J gene: TRBJ1-2
clone size: -
V gene: TRBV20-1
CDR3 protein: CSASNYGYTF
CDR3 DNA: TGCAGTGCTAGTAACTATGGCTACACCTTC

D gene: -
J gene: TRBJ1-5
clone size: -
V gene: TRBV5-5
CDR3 protein: CASTLGSNQPQHF
CDR3 DNA: TGTGCCAGCACCCTTGGAAGCAATCAGCCCCAGCATTTT

D gene: -
J gene: TRBJ1-2
clone size: -
V gene: TRBV14
CDR3 protein: CASSPGQHYGYTF
CDR3 DNA: TGTGCCAGCAGCCCGGGGCAGCACTATGGCTACACCTTC

D gene: -
J gene: TRBJ2-7
clone size: -
V gene: TRBV16
CDR3 protein: CASSQPQGGLTREQYF
CDR3 DNA: TGTGCCAGCAGCCAACCCCAGGGTGGTCTAACCCGCGAGCAGTACTTC

D gene: TRBD2
J gene: TRBJ2-1
clone size: -
V gene: TRBV6-4
CDR3 protein: CASSPLGLAVNEQFF
CDR3 DNA: TGTGCCAGCAGCCCGTTAGGACTAGCGGTTAATGAGCAGTTCTTC

D gene: -
J gene: TRBJ2-2
clone size: -
V gene: TRBV6-4
CDR3 protein: CASKIRPNTGELFF
CDR3 DNA: TGTGCCAGCAAAATACGACCGAACACCGGGGAGCTGTTTTTT

D gene: TRBD1
J gene: TRBJ1-2
clone size: -
V gene: TRBV10-3
CDR3 protein: CAIRPGQGAHGYTF
CDR3 DNA: TGTGCCATCAGGCCTGGACAGGGGGCGCATGGCTACACCTTC

D gene: TRBD2
J gene: TRBJ2-5
clone size: -
V gene: TRBV10-3
CDR3 protein: CAISRAGGEETQYF
CDR3 DNA: TGTGCCATAAGTCGTGCTGGGGGGGAAGAGACCCAGTACTTC

D gene: TRBD1
J gene: TRBJ1-5
clone size: -
V gene: TRBV2
CDR3 protein: CASSGDRSFNQPQHF
CDR3 DNA: TGTGCCAGCAGCGGGGACAGGTCTTTCAATCAGCCCCAGCATTTT

D gene: -
J gene: TRBJ1-5
clone size: few
V gene: TRBV30
CDR3 protein: CAWGMGGLSNQPQHF
CDR3 DNA: TGTGCCTGGGGCATGGGGGGTCTTAGCAATCAGCCCCAGCATTTT

D gene: TRBD1
J gene: TRBJ1-4
clone size: -
V gene: TRBV7-2
CDR3 protein: CASSWDRGGEKLFF
CDR3 DNA: TGTGCCAGCAGCTGGGACAGGGGCGGGGAAAAACTGTTTTTT